This T cell receptor (beta chain) stems from a study of cytomegalovirus exposure and HLA in healthy donors (dated by TCRdb to about 2017). Looking at the study overall: According to a later analysis, one platform produced both the 120 validation repertoires and the 700 or so repertoires of the first cohort. The study aimed to test whether cataloging public T cell receptors could reveal signatures of past pathogen exposure. Along with the roughly 700-subject first cohort, a separate validation cohort of over a hundred different subjects was used. To predict cytomegalovirus infection status, the study combined high-throughput TCR immunosequencing, statistical association of individual TCRs with disease status, and machine learning.

The method was the immunoSEQ multiplex PCR assay. Processing in the source paper ran as follows. A statistical classification framework was developed to diagnose cytomegalovirus status using the catalog of TCR beta chain sequences. TCRdb mirrors the immuneACCESS table, restricted to in-frame sequences. Some clones are absent from its copies; in checked studies, under half trace to an unresolved V gene, and the reason for the others is unknown. D and trimming come from the DNA, and the V and J calls and clone size come from that table. The sample includes about 130,000 clones, with roughly 90% observed a single time. The ten top clones hold 2% to 2.5% of the sample. Donors formed part of the validation cohort, which comprised about 130 subjects and was distinct from the first cohort of under 850 subjects. The CDR3 starts with the cysteine, ends with the phenylalanine, and has 16 residues. Only CDR3 DNA is held: 48 bases, read in frame from base 1. Looking up the germline V gene yields CDR1 LGHNT and CDR2 FRNRAP. V trim: 0 bases; J trim: 4 bases; unmatched bases: 8.

With respect to this clone: This receptor's antigen is unknown. Per-base qualities were not stored, and no clone one base away is much larger.

The research as a whole found: The classifier was reported to diagnose cytomegalovirus status with high specificity and sensitivity in both the original and validation cohorts. In vitro tests confirmed that a few of the cytomegalovirus-associated TCR beta chains recognize cytomegalovirus antigens. A later analysis had no HLA typing for the validation cohort, so co-occurrence there was scored across all 110 or so repertoires. In the study, around 160 TCR beta chains were listed as associated with cytomegalovirus. Of the cluster scores, 90% to 95% were above 0 in a later analysis, which found that TCRs clustered in the first cohort also tended to co-occur in the approximately 130 validation repertoires. According to the authors, the approach could potentially be generalized to other disease states and immunological phenotypes. While some public TCRs were present in many individuals, most TCR sequences turned up only very rarely across donors.

The rearrangement joined TRBV12-5 to TRBJ1-1, with 7 central nucleotides matching TRBD1. The receptor comes from a woman in her late teens or twenties in good health and CMV-seronegative. Sequenced: PBMCs. The DNA is as follows: TGTGCTAGTGGTTTGGTACAGGGGCAGGGCGGCACTGAAGCTTTCTTT. The translation is CASGLVQGQGGTEAFF.